The sequence of this TCR beta chain was determined in a study of T cells after yellow fever vaccination. This clonotype occurred many times. The antigen is undetermined. CDR3 length equals 13 residues. V was trimmed by 8 bases and J by 1 base, leaving 10 bases between them. Findings and caveats of the study: The appearance of a small share of clonotypes in both CD4 and CD8 compartments was observed. Weaker, the secondary response peaked sooner, at day 5 versus 15.

TCR cDNA was made by 5'RACE template switching, adding a universal primer site and UMIs. TCRdb reprocessed the 5' RACE reads via MiXCR and lists one record per CDR3 protein. The profile shows hundreds of thousands of distinct CDR3 sequences, roughly 3.9% of them singletons. This clonotype was sampled from a man younger than 30 who received the YFV17D yellow fever vaccine. V is TRBV12-3 or TRBV12-4 and J is TRBJ2-3; D not resolved. Sample: PBMCs, taken 5 days after the yellow fever booster vaccination. CDR3 loop: CASGLPGTDTQYF. CDR3 coding DNA: TGTGCCAGCGGTCTCCCCGGCACAGATACGCAGTATTTT.